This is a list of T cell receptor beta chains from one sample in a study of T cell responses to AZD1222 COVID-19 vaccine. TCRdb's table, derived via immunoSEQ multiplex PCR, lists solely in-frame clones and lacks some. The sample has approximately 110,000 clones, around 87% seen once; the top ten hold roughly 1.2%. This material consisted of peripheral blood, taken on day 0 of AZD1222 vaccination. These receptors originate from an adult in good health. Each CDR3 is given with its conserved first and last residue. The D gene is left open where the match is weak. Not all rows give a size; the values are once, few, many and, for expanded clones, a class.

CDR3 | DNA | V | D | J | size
CASSQEESGGYNEQFF | TGTGCCAGCAGCCAAGAGGAAAGCGGGGGCTACAATGAGCAGTTCTTC | TRBV4-2 | TRBD2 | TRBJ2-1 | few
CAISGNGGNQPQHF | TGTGCCATCAGTGGTAACGGGGGCAATCAGCCCCAGCATTTT | TRBV10-3 | . | TRBJ1-5 | .
CASSLGSRSGANVLTF | TGTGCCAGCAGCTTAGGCTCCCGCTCTGGGGCCAACGTCCTGACTTTC | TRBV7-6 | . | TRBJ2-6 | once
CAGGTDSYEQYF | TGTGCCGGGGGGACAGACTCCTACGAGCAGTACTTC | TRBV7-9 | . | TRBJ2-7 | .
CASSLEGSHGYTF | TGTGCCAGCAGCTTAGAGGGAAGCCATGGCTACACCTTC | TRBV7-9 | . | TRBJ1-2 | .
CASSLGQTDYEQYF | TGTGCCAGCAGCTTGGGACAGACAGACTACGAGCAGTACTTC | TRBV5-4 | . | TRBJ2-7 | .
CASSLAGGPREQFF | TGTGCCAGCAGTTTAGCGGGGGGTCCTAGGGAGCAGTTCTTC | TRBV27 | TRBD2 | TRBJ2-1 | .
CASSAGTRYYEQYF | TGTGCCAGCAGCGCCGGGACAAGATACTACGAGCAGTACTTC | TRBV9 | . | TRBJ2-7 | .
CASSQRQELETQYF | TGTGCCAGCAGCCAAAGACAGGAGCTAGAGACCCAGTACTTC | TRBV3-1/TRBV3-2 | . | TRBJ2-5 | once
CASKAAELYTEAFF | TGTGCCAGTAAGGCCGCCGAATTGTACACTGAAGCTTTCTTT | TRBV19 | . | TRBJ1-1 | .
CASRRSGGRYNEQFF | TGTGCCAGCAGACGAAGCGGGGGGAGGTACAATGAGCAGTTCTTC | TRBV27 | TRBD2 | TRBJ2-1 | .
CASSQGSGGLVSYNEQFF | TGTGCCAGCAGCCAGGGGAGCGGGGGCCTCGTCTCCTACAATGAGCAGTTCTTC | TRBV3-1/TRBV3-2 | TRBD2 | TRBJ2-1 | .
CASSQDPGTFGGYTF | TGCGCCAGCAGCCAAGATCCTGGGACATTCGGAGGCTACACCTTC | TRBV4-3 | . | TRBJ1-2 | .
CASSIGGRDNEQYF | TGTGCCAGTAGTATAGGGGGCCGGGACAACGAGCAGTACTTC | TRBV19 | . | TRBJ2-7 | .
CASRKDGAAGELFF | TGTGCCAGCAGGAAAGACGGGGCGGCCGGGGAGCTGTTTTTT | TRBV2 | . | TRBJ2-2 | .
CASSLAFRQGLGGYTF | TGTGCCAGCAGCTTAGCCTTCAGACAGGGGCTTGGCGGCTACACCTTC | TRBV11-2 | TRBD1 | TRBJ1-2 | .
CASSFDWGRAFF | TGTGCCAGCAGCTTTGATTGGGGTCGAGCTTTCTTT | TRBV11-2 | . | TRBJ1-1 | .
CAWSTPPRVRGPLAQPQHF | TGTGCCTGGAGTACCCCTCCCCGGGTCAGGGGTCCCCTGGCGCAGCCCCAGCATTTT | TRBV30 | . | TRBJ1-5 | .
CASSEMSSNRMGEQFF | TGCGCCAGCAGTGAAATGAGTAGTAATAGGATGGGTGAGCAGTTCTTC | TRBV10-1 | . | TRBJ2-1 | once
CASSLRAGTTSNQPQHF | TGTGCCAGCAGCCTGAGGGCCGGGACAACAAGCAATCAGCCCCAGCATTTT | TRBV7-8 | . | TRBJ1-5 | .
CASSERSYNSPLHF | TGTGCCAGCAGCGAGAGATCTTATAATTCACCCCTCCACTTT | TRBV4-2 | . | TRBJ1-6 | .
CASSQDLTNYGYTF | TGTGCCAGCAGCCAAGATTTGACTAACTATGGCTACACCTTC | TRBV4-2 | . | TRBJ1-2 | .
CASSQIGGLSEQYF | TGTGCCAGCAGCCAGATAGGGGGCCTCTCCGAGCAGTACTTC | TRBV14 | TRBD1 | TRBJ2-7 | .
CASSSGQGINQPQHF | TGTGCCAGCAGCTCGGGACAGGGGATCAATCAGCCCCAGCATTTT | TRBV9 | TRBD1 | TRBJ1-5 | .
CAWGVAPSTEAFF | TGTGCCTGGGGCGTGGCCCCGTCAACTGAAGCTTTCTTT | TRBV30 | . | TRBJ1-1 | few
CAISEYGTAAYEQYF | TGTGCCATCAGTGAATATGGGACAGCAGCCTACGAGCAGTACTTC | TRBV10-3 | TRBD1 | TRBJ2-7 | .
CASSRGSGVDEQYF | TGCGCCAGCAGCCGAGGGTCCGGGGTCGACGAGCAGTACTTC | TRBV5-1 | . | TRBJ2-7 | .
CASSHVDTGYGYTF | TGTGCCAGCAGCCACGTTGATACTGGCTATGGCTACACCTTC | TRBV7-9 | . | TRBJ1-2 | once
CASSLSQSNLAFF | TGTGCCAGCAGCTTAAGCCAATCGAATCTCGCTTTCTTT | TRBV7-2 | . | TRBJ1-1 | .
CASSQGQGGREKLFF | TGCGCCAGCAGCCAAGGCCAGGGTGGACGCGAAAAACTGTTTTTT | TRBV4-1 | . | TRBJ1-4 | .
CASSPEGQQFF | TGTGCCAGCTCACCCGAGGGTCAGCAGTTCTTC | TRBV18 | . | TRBJ2-1 | .
CAVGFRDILNTEAFF | TGTGCCGTAGGGTTCCGGGACATCTTGAACACTGAAGCTTTCTTT | TRBV6-5 | . | TRBJ1-1 | .
CASSDRTGGGETYGYTF | TGTGCCAGCAGTGACCGGACAGGGGGCGGGGAGACCTATGGCTACACCTTC | TRBV6-1 | TRBD1 | TRBJ1-2 | .
CAIRKQGPYTEAFF | TGTGCCATCAGAAAACAAGGGCCTTACACTGAAGCTTTCTTT | TRBV10-3 | . | TRBJ1-1 | .
CASSRQGLTNQPQHF | TGTGCCAGCAGCCGTCAGGGGTTGACCAATCAGCCCCAGCATTTT | TRBV6-5 | . | TRBJ1-5 | .
CASSTHSIYNEQFF | TGTGCCAGCAGCACCCACTCCATATACAATGAGCAGTTCTTC | TRBV11-2 | . | TRBJ2-1 | few
CASGGTTGAYEQYF | TGTGCCAGTGGTGGGACAACCGGGGCCTACGAGCAGTACTTC | TRBV19 | . | TRBJ2-7 | few